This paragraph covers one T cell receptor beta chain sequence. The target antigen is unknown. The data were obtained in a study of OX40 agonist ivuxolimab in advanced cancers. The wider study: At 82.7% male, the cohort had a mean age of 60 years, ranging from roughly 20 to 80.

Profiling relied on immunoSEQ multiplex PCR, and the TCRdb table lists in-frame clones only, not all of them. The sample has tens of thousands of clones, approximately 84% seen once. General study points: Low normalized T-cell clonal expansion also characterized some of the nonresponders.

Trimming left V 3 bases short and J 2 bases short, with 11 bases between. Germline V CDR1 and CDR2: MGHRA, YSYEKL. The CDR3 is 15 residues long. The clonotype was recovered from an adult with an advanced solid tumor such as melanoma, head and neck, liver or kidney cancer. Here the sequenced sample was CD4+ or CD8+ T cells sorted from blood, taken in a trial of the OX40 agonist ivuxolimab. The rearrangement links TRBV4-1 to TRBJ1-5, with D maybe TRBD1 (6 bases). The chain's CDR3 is CASSHADSGNQPQHF. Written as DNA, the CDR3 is TGCGCCAGCAGCCATGCGGACAGCGGCAATCAGCCCCAGCATTTT.